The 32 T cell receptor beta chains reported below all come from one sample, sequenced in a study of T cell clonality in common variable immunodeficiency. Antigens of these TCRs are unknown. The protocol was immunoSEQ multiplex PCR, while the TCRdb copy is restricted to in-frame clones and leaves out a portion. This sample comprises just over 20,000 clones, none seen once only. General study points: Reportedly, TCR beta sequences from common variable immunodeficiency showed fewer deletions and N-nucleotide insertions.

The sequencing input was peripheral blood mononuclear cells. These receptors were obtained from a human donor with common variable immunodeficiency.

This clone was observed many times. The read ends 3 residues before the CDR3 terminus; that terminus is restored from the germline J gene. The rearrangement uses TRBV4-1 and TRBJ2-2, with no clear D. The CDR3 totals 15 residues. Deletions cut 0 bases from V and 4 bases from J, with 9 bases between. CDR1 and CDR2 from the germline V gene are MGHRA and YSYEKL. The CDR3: CASSQETKATGELFF. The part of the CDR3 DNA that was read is TGCGCCAGCAGCCAAGAAACGAAGGCCACCGGGGAG.

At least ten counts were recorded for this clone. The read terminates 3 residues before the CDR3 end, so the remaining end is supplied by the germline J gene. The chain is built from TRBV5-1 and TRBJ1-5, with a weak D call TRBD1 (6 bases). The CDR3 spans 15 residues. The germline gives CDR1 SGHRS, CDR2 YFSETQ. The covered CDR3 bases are TGCGCCAGCAGCTTGATGCCCGGAACACAGGGTCCC. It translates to CASSLMPGTQGP. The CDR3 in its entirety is CASSLMPGTQGPQHF. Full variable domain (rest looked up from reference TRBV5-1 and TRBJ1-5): KAGVTQTPRYLIKTRGQQVTLSCSPISGHRSVSWYQQTPGQGLQFLFEYFSETQRNKGNFPGRFSGRQFSNSRSEMNVSTLELGDSALYLCASSLMPGTQGPQHFGDGTRLSIL.

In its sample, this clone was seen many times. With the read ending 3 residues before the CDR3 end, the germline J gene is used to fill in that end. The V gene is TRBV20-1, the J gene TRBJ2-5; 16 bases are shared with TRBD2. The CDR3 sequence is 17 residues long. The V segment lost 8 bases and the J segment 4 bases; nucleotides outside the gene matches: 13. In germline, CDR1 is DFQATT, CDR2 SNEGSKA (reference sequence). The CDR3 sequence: CSFEPGLAGGPGETQYF. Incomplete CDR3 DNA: TGCAGTTTCGAACCGGGACTAGCGGGGGGGCCGGGAGAGACC.

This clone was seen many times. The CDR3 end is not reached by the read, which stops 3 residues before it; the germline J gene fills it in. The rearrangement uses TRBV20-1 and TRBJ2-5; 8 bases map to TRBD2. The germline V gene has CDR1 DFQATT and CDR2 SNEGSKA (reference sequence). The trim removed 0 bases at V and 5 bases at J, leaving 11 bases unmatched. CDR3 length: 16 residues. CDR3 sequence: CSARDGQRGPGETQYF. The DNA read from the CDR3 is TGCAGTGCTAGAGATGGTCAGCGGGGGCCCGGGGAGACC.

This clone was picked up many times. The CDR3 loop reads CASSEAGEGSPLHF. Partial CDR3 DNA: TGTGCCAGTAGTGAGGCAGGGGAAGGATCACCC. The genes are TRBV19 and TRBJ1-6; D is possibly TRBD1 (6 bases). Read sequence stops 3 residues before the CDR3 end, and the germline J gene provides the missing end. The V gene lost 5 bases and the J gene lost 10 bases, with 15 bases spanning the gap. Germline loops: CDR1 LNHDA, CDR2 SQIVND (reference sequence). CDR3 length equals 14 residues.

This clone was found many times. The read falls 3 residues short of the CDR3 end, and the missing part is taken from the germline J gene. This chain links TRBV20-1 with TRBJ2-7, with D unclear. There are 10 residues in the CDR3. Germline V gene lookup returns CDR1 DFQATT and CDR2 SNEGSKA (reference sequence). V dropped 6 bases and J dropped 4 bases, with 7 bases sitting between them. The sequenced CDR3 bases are TGCAGTGCCAGGAAGTACGAG. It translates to CSARKYE. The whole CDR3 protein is CSARKYEQYF.

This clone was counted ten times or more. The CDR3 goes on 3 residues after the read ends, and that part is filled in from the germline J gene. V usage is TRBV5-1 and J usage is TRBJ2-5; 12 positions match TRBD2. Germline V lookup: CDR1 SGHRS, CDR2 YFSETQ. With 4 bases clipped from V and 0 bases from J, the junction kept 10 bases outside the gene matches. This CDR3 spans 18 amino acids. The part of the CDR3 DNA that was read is TGCGCCAGCAGCCTGTCGACTAGCGGGGGCGCGTACCAAGAGACC. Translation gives CASSLSTSGGAYQET. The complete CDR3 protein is CASSLSTSGGAYQETQYF.

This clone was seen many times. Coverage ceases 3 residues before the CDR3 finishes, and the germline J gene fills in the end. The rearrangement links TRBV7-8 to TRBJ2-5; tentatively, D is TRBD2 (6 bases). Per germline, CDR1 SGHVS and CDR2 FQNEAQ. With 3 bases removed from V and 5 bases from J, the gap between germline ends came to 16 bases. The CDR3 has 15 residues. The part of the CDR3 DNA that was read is TGTGCCAGCAGCTTCGGACTACCCCCTGGGGAGACC. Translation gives CASSFGLPPGET. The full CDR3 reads CASSFGLPPGETQYF.

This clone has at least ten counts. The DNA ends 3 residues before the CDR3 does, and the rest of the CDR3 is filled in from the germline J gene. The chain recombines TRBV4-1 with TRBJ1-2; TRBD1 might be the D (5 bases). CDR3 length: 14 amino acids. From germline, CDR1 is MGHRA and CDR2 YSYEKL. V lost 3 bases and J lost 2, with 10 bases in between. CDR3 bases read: TGCGCCAGCAGCCAGGCGGGACTGAACTATGGC. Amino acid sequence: CASSQAGLNYG. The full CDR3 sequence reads CASSQAGLNYGYTF.

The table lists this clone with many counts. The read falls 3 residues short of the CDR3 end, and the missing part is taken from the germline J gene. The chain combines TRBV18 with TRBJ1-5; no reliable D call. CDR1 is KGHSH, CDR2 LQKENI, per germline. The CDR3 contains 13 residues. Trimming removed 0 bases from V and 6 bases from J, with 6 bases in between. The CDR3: CASSPPVGQPQHF. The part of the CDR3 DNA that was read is TGTGCCAGCTCACCACCGGTCGGTCAGCCC.

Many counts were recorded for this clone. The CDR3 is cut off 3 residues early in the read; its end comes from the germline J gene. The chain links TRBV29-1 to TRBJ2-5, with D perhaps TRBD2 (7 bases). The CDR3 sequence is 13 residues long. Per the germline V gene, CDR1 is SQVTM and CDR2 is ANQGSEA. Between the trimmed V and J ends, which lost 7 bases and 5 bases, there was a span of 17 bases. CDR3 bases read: TGCAGCGCCATTCGGGGGGCAGGGGAGACC. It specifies CSAIRGAGET. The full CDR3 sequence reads CSAIRGAGETQYF. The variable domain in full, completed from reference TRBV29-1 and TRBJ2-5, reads SAVISQKPSRDICQRGTSLTIQCQVDSQVTMMFWYRQQPGQSLTLIATANQGSEATYESGFVIDKFPISRPNLTFSTLTVSNMSPEDSSIYLCSAIRGAGETQYFGPGTRLLVL.

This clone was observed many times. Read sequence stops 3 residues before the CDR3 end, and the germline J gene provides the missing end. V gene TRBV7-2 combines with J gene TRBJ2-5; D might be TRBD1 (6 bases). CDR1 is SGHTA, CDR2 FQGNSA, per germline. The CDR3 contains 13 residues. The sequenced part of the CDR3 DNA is TGTGCCAGCAGCTTAGGGGCAGGGGATACC. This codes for CASSLGAGDT. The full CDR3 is CASSLGAGDTQYF. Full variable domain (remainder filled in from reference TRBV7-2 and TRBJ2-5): GAGVSQSPSNKVTEKGKDVELRCDPISGHTALYWYRQSLGQGLEFLIYFQGNSAPDKSGLPSDRFSAERTGGSVSTLTIQRTQQEDSAVYLCASSLGAGDTQYFGPGTRLLVL.

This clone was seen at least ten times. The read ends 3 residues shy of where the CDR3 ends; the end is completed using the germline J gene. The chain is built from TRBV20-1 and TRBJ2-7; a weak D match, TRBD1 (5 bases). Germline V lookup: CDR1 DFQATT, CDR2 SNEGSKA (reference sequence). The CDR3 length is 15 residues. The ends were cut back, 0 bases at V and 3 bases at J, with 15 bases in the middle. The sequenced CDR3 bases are TGCAGTGCTAGAGATCCCCAGGGTGCAGGCTACGAG. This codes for CSARDPQGAGYE. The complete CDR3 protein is CSARDPQGAGYEQYF.

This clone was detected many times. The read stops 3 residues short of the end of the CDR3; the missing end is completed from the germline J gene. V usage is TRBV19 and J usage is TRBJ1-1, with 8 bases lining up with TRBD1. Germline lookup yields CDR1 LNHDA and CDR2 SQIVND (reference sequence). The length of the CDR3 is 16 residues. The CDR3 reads CASSTIKGQGSSQAFF. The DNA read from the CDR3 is TGTGCCAGTAGTACCATAAAAGGACAGGGTTCATCCCAA.

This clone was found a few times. The covered CDR3 bases are TGTGCCAGCAGTGAAGAGGGACAGGGGGCCGGCAATCAGCCC. This encodes CASSEEGQGAGNQP. In full, the CDR3 reads CASSEEGQGAGNQPQHF. V and J are TRBV6-1 and TRBJ1-5; 12 nucleotides line up with TRBD1. The read gets to within 3 residues of the CDR3 end, and the germline J gene fills in the rest. Per the germline V gene, CDR1 is MNHNS and CDR2 is SASEGT. CDR3 length: 17 residues. V lost 1 base to trimming and J lost 2 bases; unmatched junction nucleotides: 3.

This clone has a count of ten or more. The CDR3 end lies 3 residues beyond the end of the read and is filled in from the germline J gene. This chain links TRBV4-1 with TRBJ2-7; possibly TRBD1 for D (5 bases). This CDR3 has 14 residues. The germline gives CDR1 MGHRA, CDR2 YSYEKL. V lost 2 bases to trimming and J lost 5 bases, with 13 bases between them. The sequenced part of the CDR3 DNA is TGCGCCAGCAGCCAATCACAGGTAAAGGACGAG. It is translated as CASSQSQVKDE. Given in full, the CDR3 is CASSQSQVKDEQYF.

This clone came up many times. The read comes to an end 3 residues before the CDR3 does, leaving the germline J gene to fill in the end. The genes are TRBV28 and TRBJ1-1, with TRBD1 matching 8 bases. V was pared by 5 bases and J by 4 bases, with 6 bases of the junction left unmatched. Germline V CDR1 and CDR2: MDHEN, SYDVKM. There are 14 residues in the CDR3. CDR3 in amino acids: CASSPGTGSTEAFF. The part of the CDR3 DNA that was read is TGTGCCAGCAGTCCCGGGACAGGTAGCACTGAA.

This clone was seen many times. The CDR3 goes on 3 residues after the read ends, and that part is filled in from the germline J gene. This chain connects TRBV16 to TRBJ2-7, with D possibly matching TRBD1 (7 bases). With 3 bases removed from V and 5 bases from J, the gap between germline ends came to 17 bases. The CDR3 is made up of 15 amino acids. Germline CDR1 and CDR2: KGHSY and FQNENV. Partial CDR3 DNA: TGTGCCAGCAGCCACAGACAGGGAGGAGCGCACGAG. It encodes CASSHRQGGAHE. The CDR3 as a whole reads CASSHRQGGAHEQYF.

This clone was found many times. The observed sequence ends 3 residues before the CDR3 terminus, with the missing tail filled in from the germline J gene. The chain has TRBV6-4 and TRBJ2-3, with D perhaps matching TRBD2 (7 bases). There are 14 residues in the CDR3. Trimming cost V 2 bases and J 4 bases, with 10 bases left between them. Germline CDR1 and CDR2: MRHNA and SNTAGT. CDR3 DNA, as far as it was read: TGTGCCAGCAGTGACGGGGGGGCCGCAGATACG. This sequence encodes CASSDGGAADT. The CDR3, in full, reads CASSDGGAADTQYF.

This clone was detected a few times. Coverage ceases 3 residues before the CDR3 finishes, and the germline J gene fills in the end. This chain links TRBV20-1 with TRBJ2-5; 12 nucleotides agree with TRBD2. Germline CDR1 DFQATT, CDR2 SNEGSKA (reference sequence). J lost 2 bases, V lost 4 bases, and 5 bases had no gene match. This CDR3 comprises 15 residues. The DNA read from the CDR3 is TGCAGTGCTACGACTAGCGGGGGAGGTCAAGAGACC. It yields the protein CSATTSGGGQET. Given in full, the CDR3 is CSATTSGGGQETQYF.

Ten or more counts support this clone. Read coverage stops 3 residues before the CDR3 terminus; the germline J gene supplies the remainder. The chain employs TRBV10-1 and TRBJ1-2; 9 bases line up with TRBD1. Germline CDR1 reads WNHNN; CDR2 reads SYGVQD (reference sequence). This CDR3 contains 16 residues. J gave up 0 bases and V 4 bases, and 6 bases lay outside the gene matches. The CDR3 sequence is CASSGGTGLSNYGYTF. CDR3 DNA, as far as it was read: TGCGCCAGCAGTGGAGGGACAGGGCTATCTAACTATGGC.

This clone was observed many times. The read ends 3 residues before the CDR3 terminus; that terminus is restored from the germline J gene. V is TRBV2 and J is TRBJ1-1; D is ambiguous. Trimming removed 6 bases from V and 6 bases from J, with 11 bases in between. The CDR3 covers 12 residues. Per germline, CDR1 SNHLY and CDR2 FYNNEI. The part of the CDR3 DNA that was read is TGTGCCAGCAGGCCAGACACCCCTGAA. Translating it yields CASRPDTPE. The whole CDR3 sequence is CASRPDTPEAFF.

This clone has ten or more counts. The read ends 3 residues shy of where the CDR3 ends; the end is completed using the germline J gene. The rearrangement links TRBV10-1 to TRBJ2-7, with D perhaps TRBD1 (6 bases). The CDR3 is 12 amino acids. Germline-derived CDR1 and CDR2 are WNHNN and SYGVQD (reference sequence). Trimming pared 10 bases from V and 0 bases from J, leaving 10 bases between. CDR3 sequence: CATRQDSYEQYF. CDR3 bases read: TGCGCCACTCGACAGGACTCCTACGAG.

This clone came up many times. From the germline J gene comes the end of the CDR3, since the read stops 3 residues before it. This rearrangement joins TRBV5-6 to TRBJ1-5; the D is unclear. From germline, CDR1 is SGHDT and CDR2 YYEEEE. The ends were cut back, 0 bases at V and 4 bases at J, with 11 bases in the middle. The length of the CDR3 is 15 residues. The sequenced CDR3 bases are TGTGCCAGCAGCTTGGGGCCAGCGTTGAATCAGCCC. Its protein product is CASSLGPALNQP. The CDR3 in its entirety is CASSLGPALNQPQHF.

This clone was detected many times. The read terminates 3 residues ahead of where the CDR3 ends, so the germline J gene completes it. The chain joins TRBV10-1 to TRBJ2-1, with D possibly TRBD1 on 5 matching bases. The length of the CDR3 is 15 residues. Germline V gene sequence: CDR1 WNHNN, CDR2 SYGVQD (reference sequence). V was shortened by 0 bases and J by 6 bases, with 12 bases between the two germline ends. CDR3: CASSESADRFNEQFF. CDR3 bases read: TGCGCCAGCAGTGAGTCGGCCGACAGATTCAATGAG.

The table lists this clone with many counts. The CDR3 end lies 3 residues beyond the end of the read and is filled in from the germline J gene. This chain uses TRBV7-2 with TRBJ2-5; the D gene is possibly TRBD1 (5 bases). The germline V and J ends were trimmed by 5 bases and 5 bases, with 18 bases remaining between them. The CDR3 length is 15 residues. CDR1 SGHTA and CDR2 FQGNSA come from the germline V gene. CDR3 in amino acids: CASSDPPGLGETQYF. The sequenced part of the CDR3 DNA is TGTGCCAGCAGCGACCCACCAGGGCTCGGGGAGACC.

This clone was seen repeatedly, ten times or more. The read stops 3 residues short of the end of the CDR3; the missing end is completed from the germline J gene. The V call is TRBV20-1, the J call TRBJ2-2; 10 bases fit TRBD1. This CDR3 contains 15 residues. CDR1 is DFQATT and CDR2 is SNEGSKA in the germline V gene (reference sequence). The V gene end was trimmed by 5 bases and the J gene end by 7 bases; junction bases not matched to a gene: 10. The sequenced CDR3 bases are TGCAGTGCTTCGAGGACAGGGGGTAGTGGCGGGGAG. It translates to CSASRTGGSGGE. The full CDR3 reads CSASRTGGSGGELFF.

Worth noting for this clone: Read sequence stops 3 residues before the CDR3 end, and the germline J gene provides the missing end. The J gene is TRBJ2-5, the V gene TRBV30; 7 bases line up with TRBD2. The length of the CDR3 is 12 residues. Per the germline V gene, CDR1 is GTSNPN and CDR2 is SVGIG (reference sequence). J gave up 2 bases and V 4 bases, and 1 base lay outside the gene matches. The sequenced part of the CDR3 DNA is TGTGCCTGGAACGGGGGGCAAGAGACC. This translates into CAWNGGQET. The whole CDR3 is CAWNGGQETQYF.

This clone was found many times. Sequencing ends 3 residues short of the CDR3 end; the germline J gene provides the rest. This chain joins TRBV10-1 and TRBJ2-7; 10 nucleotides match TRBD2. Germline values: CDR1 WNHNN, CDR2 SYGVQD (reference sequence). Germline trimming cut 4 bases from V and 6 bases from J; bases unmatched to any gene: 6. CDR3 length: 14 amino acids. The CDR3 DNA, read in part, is TGCGCCAGCAGTGGAGCGGGGGGGCCCGCCGAG. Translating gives CASSGAGGPAE. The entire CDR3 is CASSGAGGPAEQYF.

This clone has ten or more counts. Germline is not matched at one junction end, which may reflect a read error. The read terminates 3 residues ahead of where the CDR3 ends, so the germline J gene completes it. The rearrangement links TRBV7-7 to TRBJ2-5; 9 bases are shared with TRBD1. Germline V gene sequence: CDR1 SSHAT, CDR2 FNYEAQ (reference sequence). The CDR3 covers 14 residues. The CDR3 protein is CASSLQGAQETQYF. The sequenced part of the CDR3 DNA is TGTGCTAGCAGCTTACAGGGGGCCCAAGAGACC.

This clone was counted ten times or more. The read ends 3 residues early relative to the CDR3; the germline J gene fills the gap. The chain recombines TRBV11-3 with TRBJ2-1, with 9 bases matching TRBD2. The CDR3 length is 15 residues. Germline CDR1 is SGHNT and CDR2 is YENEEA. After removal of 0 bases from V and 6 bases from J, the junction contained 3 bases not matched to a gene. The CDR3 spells CASSLEAGGLNEQFF. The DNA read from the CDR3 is TGTGCCAGCAGCTTAGAAGCGGGGGGTCTCAATGAG.

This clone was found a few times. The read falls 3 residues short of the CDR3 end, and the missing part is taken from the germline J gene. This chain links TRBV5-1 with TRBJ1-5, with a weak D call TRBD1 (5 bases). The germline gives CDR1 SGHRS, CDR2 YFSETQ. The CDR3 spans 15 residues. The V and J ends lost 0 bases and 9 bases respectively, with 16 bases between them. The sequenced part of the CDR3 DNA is TGCGCCAGCAGCTTGGACGGGACTGCGAGGGGGCCC. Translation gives CASSLDGTARGP. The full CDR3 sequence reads CASSLDGTARGPQHF.